The 31 T cell receptor beta chains reported below all come from one sample, sequenced in a study of spatial heterogeneity in lung cancer. Indicated time point: blood at routine non-recurrence follow-up after resection. TCRdb redid the calling of the 5' RACE reads with MiXCR, one entry per CDR3 protein. Found here are roughly 110,000 distinct CDR3 sequences, more than 10% of them singletons; the top ten hold about 24%. The sequencing here drew on PBMCs, taken at follow-up. The source is a female donor with early-stage non-small cell lung cancer.

Only a few counts were recorded for this clonotype. The V gene is TRBV10-3, the J gene TRBJ2-7; D may match TRBD1 or TRBD2 (6 bases each). Looked up from germline, CDR1 is ENHRY and CDR2 is SYGVKD. CDR3 length: 15 amino acids. V lost 3 bases and J 3 bases, leaving 15 bases between the germline ends. The CDR3 region is CAISDNGGPNYEQYF. The DNA for the CDR3 is TGTGCCATCAGTGATAATGGGGGGCCGAACTACGAGCAGTACTTC.

The chain is built from TRBV21-1 and TRBJ1-5; the table gives TRBD1 as D, unverified against the DNA. TRBV21-1 is classified as a pseudogene. CDR3 length equals 14 residues. The CDR3 DNA reads TGTGCCAGCAGCAAAAGGGCGGCAACGCAGCCCCAGCATTTT. This encodes CASSKRAATQPQHF.

The chain couples TRBV11-2 to TRBJ2-1; D could derive from TRBD1 or TRBD2 (5 bases each). The V gene's germline CDR1 is SGHAT and CDR2 FQNNGV. Trimming shortened V by 0 bases and J by 3 bases, and 9 bases separated the two germline ends. The CDR3 totals 15 residues. The CDR3 spells CASSLDQGRYNEQFF. The CDR3 coding sequence is TGTGCCAGCAGCTTAGATCAGGGACGCTACAATGAGCAGTTCTTC.

This chain links TRBV12-3 or TRBV12-4 with TRBJ2-7; possibly TRBD2 for D (5 bases). The CDR3 contains 15 residues. Trimming left V 6 bases short and J 2 bases short, with 17 bases between. The CDR3 spells CASRKDRGRTYEQYF. The CDR3 region has the DNA TGTGCCAGCAGAAAGGACCGCGGGCGTACCTACGAGCAGTACTTC.

This clonotype was detected many times. The chain uses TRBV29-1 and TRBJ1-2, with D possibly TRBD1 on 6 matching bases. The CDR3 totals 12 residues. CDR1 SQVTM and CDR2 ANQGSEA come from the germline V gene. V was pared by 3 bases and J by 8 bases, with 13 bases between. This CDR3 is CSVDRGIGGYTF. CDR3 nucleotide sequence: TGCAGCGTTGACAGGGGAATTGGAGGCTACACCTTC.

The sample holds many counts of this clonotype. The rearrangement uses TRBV12-3 or TRBV12-4 and TRBJ1-3; the D is unclear. V gave up 7 bases and J gave up 0 bases, with 13 bases separating them. There are 15 residues in the CDR3. The DNA for the CDR3 is TGTGCCAGCACCCGAGATGGTAGCTCTGGAAACACCATATATTTT. Its translation: CASTRDGSSGNTIYF.

The chain has TRBV7-8 and TRBJ1-6; D is uncertain. V was clipped by 4 bases and J by 7 bases, with 11 bases between them. This CDR3 has 14 residues. In germline, CDR1 is SGHVS, CDR2 FQNEAQ. The CDR3 DNA is TGTGCCAGCAGCTCACTAGGAATCAATTCACCCCTCCACTTT. This gives the protein CASSSLGINSPLHF.

This clonotype was observed a handful of times. The genes are TRBV10-3 and TRBJ1-5, with TRBD1 identical over 10 bases. V shed 3 bases, J shed 7 bases, and the junction held 6 bases outside the gene matches. Looked up from germline, CDR1 is ENHRY and CDR2 is SYGVKD. CDR3 length equals 15 residues. In nucleotides, the CDR3 is TGTGCCATCAGTGAACGTGACAGGGGGCAACAGCCCCAGCATTTT. Its protein product is CAISERDRGQQPQHF.

This clonotype showed up many times. The chain carries TRBV6-1 and TRBJ2-3, with a weak D call TRBD1 (5 bases). Germline CDR1 is MNHNS and CDR2 is SASEGT. Trimming removed 1 base from V and 2 bases from J, with 10 bases in between. This CDR3 is built from 15 residues. CDR3 sequence reads: CASSEGRVFTDTQYF. The CDR3 region has the DNA TGTGCCAGCAGTGAAGGCAGGGTATTCACAGATACGCAGTATTTT.

This clonotype was detected a few times. The J gene is TRBJ2-5, the V gene TRBV20-1; D gene unclear. CDR3 length: 14 residues. The germline V and J ends were trimmed by 0 bases and 2 bases, with 10 bases remaining between them. Germline lookup yields CDR1 DFQATT and CDR2 SNEGSKA (reference sequence). The CDR3 coding sequence is TGCAGTGCTAGAGATCACGGGCCTCAAGAGACCCAGTACTTC. Translation gives CSARDHGPQETQYF.

This sequence joins TRBV18 and TRBJ2-1; D is unclear. Germline assignment: CDR1 KGHSH and CDR2 LQKENI. Trimming removed 6 bases at V and 8 bases at J, with 14 bases between. This CDR3 comprises 13 residues. This CDR3 is CASSPAEVDEQFF. CDR3 bases: TGTGCCAGCTCGCCCGCCGAGGTAGATGAGCAGTTCTTC.

This clonotype has just a few counts. This chain connects TRBV6-1 to TRBJ1-1; D remains ambiguous. V shed 4 bases and J shed 1 base, with 10 bases lying between them. The germline CDR1 and CDR2 sequences are MNHNS and SASEGT. The CDR3 consists of 14 residues. The CDR3 nucleotides read TGTGCCAGCAGTGTCGTTCCGGGGAACACTGAAGCTTTCTTT. It is translated as CASSVVPGNTEAFF.

This clonotype has just a few counts. This chain's CDR3 is CASSQGRAGANVLTF. DNA of the CDR3: TGTGCCAGCAGCCAAGGCAGGGCTGGGGCCAACGTCCTGACTTTC. The chain couples TRBV3-1 to TRBJ2-6, with D possibly TRBD1 on 5 matching bases. CDR3 length equals 15 residues. Germline CDR1 reads LGHDT; CDR2 reads YNNKEL (reference sequence). V was clipped by 1 base and J by 2 bases, with 6 bases between them.

This clonotype turned up a few times. The chain employs TRBV5-1 and TRBJ1-5, with D possibly TRBD1 on 5 matching bases. The V gene's germline CDR1 is SGHRS and CDR2 YFSETQ. The V gene lost 5 bases and the J gene lost 6 bases, with 18 bases spanning the gap. The CDR3 has 15 residues. DNA for the CDR3: TGCGCCAGCAGTTCCGGGTCCTTGGGACTTCAGCCCCAGCATTTT. It translates to CASSSGSLGLQPQHF. The full variable domain, with the rest looked up from reference TRBV5-1 and TRBJ1-5, is KAGVTQTPRYLIKTRGQQVTLSCSPISGHRSVSWYQQTPGQGLQFLFEYFSETQRNKGNFPGRFSGRQFSNSRSEMNVSTLELGDSALYLCASSSGSLGLQPQHFGDGTRLSIL.

The V and J genes are TRBV5-1 and TRBJ2-3; 7 bases are shared with TRBD2. The V gene's germline CDR1 is SGHRS and CDR2 YFSETQ. The ends lost 1 base at V and 0 bases at J; junction bases unmatched: 5. This CDR3 has 16 residues. CDR3 sequence reads: CASSLMAGASTDTQYF. The CDR3 region has the DNA TGCGCCAGCAGCTTGATGGCGGGAGCAAGCACAGATACGCAGTATTTT.

The chain is built from TRBV30 and TRBJ1-1; D perhaps matches TRBD1 (5 bases). Between the trimmed V and J ends, which lost 0 bases and 6 bases, there was a span of 17 bases. Germline loops: CDR1 GTSNPN, CDR2 SVGIG (reference sequence). There are 15 residues in the CDR3. In DNA form, the CDR3 reads TGTGCCTGGAGTGTGTCTCTCTATGGGGACTCTGAAGCTTTCTTT. Translating it yields CAWSVSLYGDSEAFF. Drawing the rest from reference TRBV30 and TRBJ1-1, the complete variable domain is SQTIHQWPATLVQPVGSPLSLECTVEGTSNPNLYWYRQAAGRGLQLLFYSVGIGQISSEVPQNLSASRPQDRQFILSSKKLLLSDSGFYLCAWSVSLYGDSEAFFGQGTRLTVV.

This clonotype was seen at least ten times. The J gene is TRBJ1-5, the V gene TRBV28; no firm D call. V was pared by 8 bases and J by 4 bases, with 18 bases between. Germline V gene lookup returns CDR1 MDHEN and CDR2 SYDVKM. This CDR3 contains 15 residues. The CDR3 DNA reads as TGTGCCAGCCGTAAGAGGTTCCGGGTGAATCAGCCCCAGCATTTT. Protein sequence: CASRKRFRVNQPQHF.

This sequence joins TRBV10-3 and TRBJ2-1; the D gene could be TRBD1 or TRBD2 (6 bases each). The V gene lost 4 bases and the J gene lost 1 base, with 8 bases spanning the gap. The CDR3 runs to 14 residues. The germline V gene encodes CDR1 ENHRY and CDR2 SYGVKD. CDR3: CAISGRGSYNEQFF. The CDR3 region has the DNA TGTGCCATCAGTGGGAGGGGGTCCTACAATGAGCAGTTCTTC.

The chain combines TRBV2 with TRBJ2-5; no firm D call. This CDR3 contains 14 residues. The germline CDR1 and CDR2 sequences are SNHLY and FYNNEI. Between the trimmed V and J ends, which lost 5 bases and 1 base, there was a span of 11 bases. The CDR3 DNA reads as TGTGCCAGCAGTCCAGGTTATACCCAAGAGACCCAGTACTTC. It is translated as CASSPGYTQETQYF.

This clonotype was counted many times. The chain couples TRBV11-2 to TRBJ2-2, with D unresolved. The CDR3 consists of 12 residues. Between the trimmed V and J ends, which lost 5 bases and 2 bases, there was a span of 3 bases. The germline CDR1 and CDR2 sequences are SGHAT and FQNNGV. Here the CDR3 reads CASSQNTGELFF. CDR3 nucleotides: TGTGCCAGCAGCCAAAACACCGGGGAGCTGTTTTTT. Full variable domain (outside the CDR3, taken from reference TRBV11-2 and TRBJ2-2): EAGVAQSPRYKIIEKRQSVAFWCNPISGHATLYWYQQILGQGPKLLIQFQNNGVVDDSQLPKDRFSAERLKGVDSTLKIQPAKLEDSAVYLCASSQNTGELFFGEGSRLTVL.

The CDR3, as DNA: TGTGCCAGCAGCCCCCCAGGACTAGCGTCCTACACAGATACGCAGTATTTT. This encodes CASSPPGLASYTDTQYF. The rearrangement links TRBV9 to TRBJ2-3; 9 bases fit TRBD2. This CDR3 contains 17 residues. Germline V CDR1 and CDR2: SGDLS, YYNGEE. V shed 4 bases and J 2 bases; nucleotides not matched to a gene: 11.

This chain links TRBV5-1 with TRBJ1-1; 9 nucleotides match TRBD1. The J segment lost 4 bases and the V segment lost 0 bases, leaving 4 bases of the junction unmatched. Germline-derived CDR1 and CDR2 are SGHRS and YFSETQ. The CDR3 runs 15 residues. Written as DNA, the CDR3 is TGCGCCAGCAGCTTGGCGGGACAGGGCATCACTGAAGCTTTCTTT. It is translated as CASSLAGQGITEAFF.

The chain uses TRBV3-1 and TRBJ2-1; 8 bases map to TRBD1. This CDR3 contains 15 residues. The V and J ends lost 1 base and 7 bases, in that order; junction bases with no gene match: 6. Germline assignment: CDR1 LGHDT and CDR2 YNNKEL (reference sequence). The CDR3 DNA reads TGTGCCAGCAGCCAAGCCGGGACAGGAAGGAATGAGCAGTTCTTC. Encoded protein: CASSQAGTGRNEQFF.

Only one count was recorded for this clonotype. The chain joins TRBV20-1 to TRBJ2-1; D may be TRBD1 (6 bases). Per germline, CDR1 DFQATT and CDR2 SNEGSKA (reference sequence). This CDR3 comprises 12 residues. V was shortened by 4 bases and J by 14 bases, with 18 bases between the two germline ends. CDR3 in DNA: TGCAGTGCTAACCTCTCCCCGGGACAAAAGTTCTTC. Its protein is CSANLSPGQKFF.

The chain links TRBV20-1 to TRBJ1-2; no clear D. The CDR3 spans 14 residues. Germline lookup yields CDR1 DFQATT and CDR2 SNEGSKA (reference sequence). The V end was cut by 4 bases, the J end by 2 bases, with 14 bases between. In DNA, the CDR3 is TGCAGTGCTATCACAGAAAGGTGGAACTATGGCTACACCTTC. Its protein product is CSAITERWNYGYTF.

Only a few counts were recorded for this clonotype. The V and J genes are TRBV9 and TRBJ1-1; 7 bases align to TRBD1. V shed 3 bases, J shed 8 bases, and the junction held 19 bases outside the gene matches. The CDR3 totals 17 residues. Germline CDR1 SGDLS, CDR2 YYNGEE. CDR3 nucleotides: TGTGCCAGCAGCGATGCCCCGTCCTCCCCGGGACAGACGGAAGCTTTCTTT. It encodes CASSDAPSSPGQTEAFF.

V usage is TRBV7-8 and J usage is TRBJ1-1, with D perhaps TRBD1 (6 bases). The CDR3 runs 14 residues. The germline gives CDR1 SGHVS, CDR2 FQNEAQ. V was clipped by 3 bases and J by 1 base, with 9 bases between them. CDR3 bases: TGTGCCAGCAGCTTCGGACAGAAGAACACTGAAGCTTTCTTT. Amino acid sequence: CASSFGQKNTEAFF.

The chain couples TRBV5-1 to TRBJ2-5; possibly TRBD2 for D (5 bases). Trimming took off 0 bases at V and 5 bases at J, with 8 bases between the two ends. Germline V gene data show CDR1 as SGHRS and CDR2 as YFSETQ. The CDR3 loop spans 13 amino acids. In DNA form, the CDR3 reads TGCGCCAGCAGCTTGGTAGCGTTGGAGACCCAGTACTTC. Its protein product is CASSLVALETQYF.

In this sample, this clonotype turned up a few times. J is TRBJ1-2 and V is TRBV7-9; weak D call: TRBD1 (6 bases). Per the germline V gene, CDR1 is SEHNR and CDR2 is FQNEAQ (reference sequence). This CDR3 has 14 amino acids. Trimming stripped 3 bases from V and 6 bases from J, with 14 bases between. CDR3 loop: CASSFRGAQHGYTF. The CDR3 DNA reads TGTGCCAGCAGCTTCCGGGGGGCGCAGCATGGCTACACCTTC. The full variable domain, its missing parts supplied by reference TRBV7-9 and TRBJ1-2, is DTGVSQNPRHKITKRGQNVTFRCDPISEHNRLYWYRQTLGQGPEFLTYFQNEAQLEKSRLLSDRFSAERPKGSFSTLEIQRTEQGDSAMYLCASSFRGAQHGYTFGSGTRLTVV.

This clonotype was counted ten times or more. The chain recombines TRBV29-1 with TRBJ2-3, with D possibly TRBD1 on 6 matching bases. V was shortened by 8 bases and J by 2 bases, with 11 bases between the two germline ends. Germline V gene data show CDR1 as SQVTM and CDR2 as ANQGSEA. This CDR3 is built from 12 residues. The CDR3 sequence: CSQTGTTDTQYF. The CDR3 region has the DNA TGCAGCCAAACAGGGACCACAGATACGCAGTATTTT.

The chain employs TRBV28 and TRBJ1-5; tentatively, D is TRBD1 (6 bases). CDR1 and CDR2 from the germline V gene are MDHEN and SYDVKM. CDR3 size: 16 residues. V was cut by 5 bases and J by 0 bases, with 14 bases left in between. The CDR3 DNA follows: TGTGCCAGCAGTCCCTCGTCACAGGGTAGCAATCAGCCCCAGCATTTT. Residues: CASSPSSQGSNQPQHF.